This T cell receptor (beta chain) derives from a study of blood T cell repertoires in COVID-19. The junction had 7 bases not matched to a gene; V was cut back by 5 bases and J by 3 bases. The CDR3 spans 15 residues. Germline V gene sequence: CDR1 SGHNT, CDR2 YYREEE (reference sequence). Produced via immunoSEQ multiplex PCR; TCRdb's table is partial and in-frame only. The sample contains almost 85,000 clones, roughly 89% of which appear only once. This chain connects TRBV5-4 to TRBJ2-1; 8 bases match TRBD1. The specimen was PBMCs or T cells enriched from blood (not recorded which). This receptor was obtained from a woman between 45 and 60 years old with acute COVID-19. CDR3 amino acids: CASSSGQANYNEQFF. Written as DNA, the CDR3 is TGTGCCAGCAGTTCGGGACAGGCAAACTACAATGAGCAGTTCTTC.